The 11 T cell receptor beta chains listed next were all sequenced from one sample in a study of T cell repertoires in cytomegalovirus infection. Via MiXCR, TCRdb re-called the reads, giving one row per CDR3 protein. This sample has 310,000 or so distinct CDR3 sequences; roughly a sixth occur once, and the top ten carry approximately 12%. The sequenced sample consisted of PBMCs. The source of these receptors is a human donor in good health (CMV status not recorded). Some clones in this sample may be carry-over from other donors' samples.

The chain uses TRBV4-3 and TRBJ2-3; D possibly corresponds to TRBD2 (6 bases). Germline lookup yields CDR1 LGHNA and CDR2 YSLEER. The CDR3 runs 19 residues. V dropped 0 bases and J dropped 0 bases, with 19 bases sitting between them. This chain's CDR3 is CASSQDGVRGGASTDTQYF. The CDR3 bases are TGCGCCAGCAGCCAAGATGGTGTAAGAGGCGGGGCAAGCACAGATACGCAGTATTTT.

The chain joins TRBV6-1 to TRBJ2-5; D not certain. The CDR3 runs 11 residues. V lost 5 bases, J lost 14 bases, and 15 bases lay in between. CDR1 and CDR2 (germline): MNHNS, SASEGT. The CDR3 region is CASSLGSNQYF. The CDR3, as DNA: TGTGCCAGCAGTTTGGGAAGCAATCAATACTTC.

This clonotype was seen at least ten times. This chain links TRBV4-1 with TRBJ1-4; D perhaps matches TRBD1 (5 bases). Germline assignment: CDR1 MGHRA and CDR2 YSYEKL. There are 16 residues in the CDR3. V was pared by 4 bases and J by 4 bases, with 16 bases between. CDR3 sequence (DNA): TGCGCCAGCAGCCGGTCAGGGACGGCAGATAATGAAAAACTGTTTTTT. Translating it yields CASSRSGTADNEKLFF.

The chain uses TRBV20-1 and TRBJ1-2; possibly TRBD1 for D (5 bases). The CDR3 length is 12 residues. The V and J ends lost 3 bases and 6 bases respectively, with 11 bases between them. CDR1 is DFQATT and CDR2 is SNEGSKA in the germline V gene (reference sequence). Written as DNA, the CDR3 is TGCAGTGCTAGCCGGGGGGGGGATGGCTACACCTTC. Its protein product is CSASRGGDGYTF.

V is TRBV27 and J is TRBJ1-1, with unresolved D. This CDR3 has 13 residues. The germline V gene has CDR1 MNHEY and CDR2 SMNVEV (reference sequence). The V end lost 5 bases, the J end lost 2 bases, and 9 bases lay between the germline ends. The CDR3 region has the DNA TGTGCCAGCAGTCTGAAGGCCAACACTGAAGCTTTCTTT. As protein: CASSLKANTEAFF.

V gene TRBV7-4 combines with J gene TRBJ2-7, with a tentative D call TRBD2 (6 bases). CDR3 length equals 15 residues. The V end was cut by 7 bases, the J end by 7 bases, with 23 bases between. Germline CDR1 SGHVT, CDR2 SQSDAQ. CDR3 region: CASTHRSAGPLEQYF. The CDR3 region has the DNA TGTGCCAGCACCCACCGATCGGCGGGACCCTTAGAGCAGTACTTC. The whole variable domain, filled in from reference TRBV7-4 and TRBJ2-7, reads GAGVSQSPRYKVAKRGRDVALRCDSISGHVTLYWYRQTLGQGSEVLTYSQSDAQRDKSGRPSGRFSAERPERSVSTLKIQRTEQGDSAVYLCASTHRSAGPLEQYFGPGTRLTVT.

The gene calls are TRBV20-1 and TRBJ1-5; 9 nucleotides align to TRBD1. The V and J ends lost 3 bases and 6 bases, in that order; junction bases with no gene match: 6. The CDR3 has 14 residues. Germline CDR1 reads DFQATT; CDR2 reads SNEGSKA (reference sequence). The CDR3 DNA reads as TGCAGTGCTAGGCCGGGACAGGGAAGTCAGCCCCAGCATTTT. Protein: CSARPGQGSQPQHF.

This clonotype was counted a few times. The chain uses TRBV10-3 and TRBJ1-5; D gene uncertain. CDR3 length: 18 amino acids. CDR1 is ENHRY and CDR2 is SYGVKD in the germline V gene. V dropped 0 bases and J dropped 3 bases, with 18 bases sitting between them. The CDR3 loop is CAISESRSSTLLNQPQHF. The CDR3 nucleotides read TGTGCCATCAGTGAGTCGAGATCATCCACTCTTCTCAATCAGCCCCAGCATTTT.

This clonotype appeared a few times. The rearrangement uses TRBV5-1 and TRBJ1-2; 7 positions agree with TRBD1. Germline V gene sequence: CDR1 SGHRS, CDR2 YFSETQ. The CDR3 runs 14 residues. The trim removed 4 bases at V and 4 bases at J, leaving 7 bases unmatched. The CDR3 here is CASSTGDRFYGYTF. The CDR3 region has the DNA TGCGCCAGCAGCACCGGGGACAGATTCTATGGCTACACCTTC.

CDR3 in DNA: TGTGCCAGCAGTTTTCGGCGGGAGATCTACAATGAGCAGTTCTTC. Translated: CASSFRREIYNEQFF. The rearrangement joins TRBV27 to TRBJ2-1, with 7 positions matching TRBD2. Germline V gene data show CDR1 as MNHEY and CDR2 as SMNVEV (reference sequence). This CDR3 region has 15 residues. The ends lost 3 bases at V and 3 bases at J; junction bases unmatched: 5.

This clonotype appeared many times. The rearrangement joins TRBV4-3 to TRBJ1-4; possibly TRBD1 for D (5 bases). Trimming stripped 0 bases from V and 11 bases from J, with 13 bases between. The germline V gene encodes CDR1 LGHNA and CDR2 YSLEER. The CDR3 is 14 amino acids. The CDR3 loop reads CASSQDKEGRKLFF. The DNA of the CDR3 is TGCGCCAGCAGCCAAGATAAGGAGGGACGCAAACTGTTTTTT.